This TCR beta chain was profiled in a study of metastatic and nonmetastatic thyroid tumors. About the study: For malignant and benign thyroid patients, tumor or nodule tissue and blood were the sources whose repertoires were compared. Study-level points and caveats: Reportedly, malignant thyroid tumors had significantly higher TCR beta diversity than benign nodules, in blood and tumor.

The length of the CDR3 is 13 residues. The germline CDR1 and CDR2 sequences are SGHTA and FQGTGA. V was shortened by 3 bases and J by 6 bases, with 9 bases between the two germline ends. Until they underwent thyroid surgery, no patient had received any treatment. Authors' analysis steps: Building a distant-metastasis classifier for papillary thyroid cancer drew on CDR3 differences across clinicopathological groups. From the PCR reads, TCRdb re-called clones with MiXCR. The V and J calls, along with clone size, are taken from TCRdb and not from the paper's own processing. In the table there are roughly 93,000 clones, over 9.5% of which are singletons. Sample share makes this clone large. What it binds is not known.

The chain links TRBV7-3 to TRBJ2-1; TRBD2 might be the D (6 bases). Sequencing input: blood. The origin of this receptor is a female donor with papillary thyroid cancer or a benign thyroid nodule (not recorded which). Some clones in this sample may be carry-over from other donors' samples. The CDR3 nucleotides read TGTGCCAGCAGCTTGGAGGGTCTCAATGAGCAGTTCTTC. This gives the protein CASSLEGLNEQFF.